The 10 T cell receptor beta chains given below trace back to one sample, sequenced in a study of shared clonotypes between healthy human individuals. Here immunoSEQ multiplex PCR was the method, and the copy in TCRdb shows in-frame clones only, minus some. The repertoire holds approximately 2,000,000 clones, with roughly 92% as singletons. The sample consisted of naive CD4+ T cells from PBMCs. Specified subset: CD45RA+ positively selected. These receptors all stem from a man aged 18 to 30 in good health. Some clones in this sample may be carry-over from other donors' samples.

For this clone: Within the sample, other DNA sequences also encode this same CDR3. This rearrangement joins TRBV18 to TRBJ2-3; a possible D gene is TRBD2 (5 bases). Germline CDR1 KGHSH, CDR2 LQKENI. Trimming shortened V by 2 bases and J by 1 base, and 7 bases separated the two germline ends. This CDR3 region has 14 residues. CDR3 DNA sequence: TGTGCCAGCTCACCAGCGAGGGGCACAGATACGCAGTATTTT. Encoded protein: CASSPARGTDTQYF.

The rearrangement uses TRBV5-4 and TRBJ1-2; D unclear. Germline CDR1 SGHNT, CDR2 YYREEE (reference sequence). V was clipped by 0 bases and J by 2 bases, with 5 bases between them. The CDR3 length is 13 residues. In nucleotides, the CDR3 is TGTGCCAGCAGCTTGGAGTCGAACTATGGCTACACCTTC. Its translation is CASSLESNYGYTF.

This sequence joins TRBV19 and TRBJ1-1; D might be TRBD1 (6 bases). Trimming pared 1 base from V and 5 bases from J, leaving 17 bases between. This CDR3 is built from 16 residues. Per germline, CDR1 LNHDA and CDR2 SQIVND (reference sequence). CDR3 in DNA: TGTGCCAGTAGTATAGGGCGTTCAAGAGGGGGAACTGAAGCTTTCTTT. It is translated as CASSIGRSRGGTEAFF. The variable domain in full, completed from reference TRBV19 and TRBJ1-1, reads DGGITQSPKYLFRKEGQNVTLSCEQNLNHDAMYWYRQDPGQGLRLIYYSQIVNDFQKGDIAEGYSVSREKKESFPLTVTSAQKNPTAFYLCASSIGRSRGGTEAFFGQGTRLTVV.

The V gene is TRBV27, the J gene TRBJ1-3; 7 bases are a match to TRBD1. CDR3 length: 14 amino acids. Trimming removed 6 bases from V and 3 bases from J; junction bases left unmatched: 5. Germline CDR1 reads MNHEY; CDR2 reads SMNVEV (reference sequence). The CDR3 spells CASSSTGFGNTIYF. The DNA for the CDR3 is TGTGCCAGCAGCTCGACAGGGTTTGGAAACACCATATATTTT.

On this clone itself: In the same sample, other DNA sequences code for this CDR3. The chain has TRBV9 and TRBJ2-3, with TRBD1 as a possible D gene (6 bases). Deletions cut 0 bases from V and 6 bases from J, with 11 bases between. In germline, CDR1 is SGDLS, CDR2 YYNGEE. The CDR3 is 14 residues long. The CDR3 DNA is TGTGCCAGCAGCGTAGCTTCAGGGGCCGATACGCAGTATTTT. Encoded protein: CASSVASGADTQYF.

The chain is built from TRBV28 and TRBJ1-2; 10 bases are shared with TRBD1. The germline V gene encodes CDR1 MDHEN and CDR2 SYDVKM. This CDR3 is built from 16 residues. V shed 6 bases and J 2 bases; nucleotides not matched to a gene: 9. CDR3 amino acids: CASRLLPGQGNYGYTF. CDR3 in DNA: TGTGCCAGCAGACTACTTCCGGGACAGGGGAACTATGGCTACACCTTC.

The V call is TRBV6-5, the J call TRBJ2-7; D may be TRBD1 (6 bases). Germline V gives CDR1 MNHEY, CDR2 SVGAGI. The V and J ends lost 5 bases and 3 bases respectively, with 17 bases between them. The CDR3 extends over 15 amino acids. The CDR3 sequence is CASSAPRDNHYEQYF. Here the CDR3 DNA reads TGTGCCAGCAGTGCCCCCCGGGACAACCACTACGAGCAGTACTTC.

This clone was recorded once. This sequence joins TRBV28 and TRBJ2-5; D is perhaps TRBD1 or TRBD2 (6 bases each). This CDR3 spans 15 amino acids. Trimming shortened V by 1 base and J by 2 bases, and 11 bases separated the two germline ends. CDR1 is MDHEN, CDR2 SYDVKM, per germline. CDR3 region: CASSLLGGKQETQYF. The CDR3 DNA is TGTGCCAGCAGTTTATTAGGGGGGAAACAAGAGACCCAGTACTTC.

DNA of the CDR3: TGTGCCAGCAGCGTAGGCAGGGGGCTCGGGAATGAAAAACTGTTTTTT. Its protein is CASSVGRGLGNEKLFF. The rearrangement joins TRBV9 to TRBJ1-4; TRBD1 aligns across 8 bases. V dropped 0 bases and J dropped 5; count of bases not matched to a gene: 6. This CDR3 is 16 amino acids long. CDR1 is SGDLS, CDR2 YYNGEE, per germline.

Points on this clone: Other DNA sequences within the sample encode an identical CDR3. V and J are TRBV9 and TRBJ2-3; D gene uncertain. From germline, CDR1 is SGDLS and CDR2 YYNGEE. There are 14 residues in the CDR3. Between the trimmed V and J ends, which lost 0 bases and 1 base, there was a span of 6 bases. This CDR3 reads CASSVGGRTDTQYF. In DNA form, the CDR3 reads TGTGCCAGCAGCGTAGGAGGACGCACAGATACGCAGTATTTT.